Reported below is one T cell receptor (beta chain). Its binding antigen is unknown. No much larger clone is present one base from it, and per-base qualities are unavailable. From cysteine to phenylalanine, the CDR3 is 13 amino acids long. Only the CDR3 part of the read is kept: 39 bases, read in frame from the first base. Reading the germline V gene (reference sequence) gives CDR1 SEHNR and CDR2 FQNEAQ. V is clipped by 5 bases and J by 4 bases, and the sequence between their germline boundaries is 9 bases long. This sample is part of a study of shared clonotypes between healthy human individuals (dated by TCRdb to 2018 to 2021). Broadly, across the study: The cohort included a few men and a couple of women between 18 and 49 years of age. To estimate repertoire size and how much clonotypes are shared between individuals, the study performed deep sequencing of blood TCR repertoires from five healthy adults. Different laboratories and diverse techniques were used to prepare libraries and sequence TCR repertoires, to increase sequencing depth and limit assay-specific biases. Leukapheresis yielded between about 0.9 and 9 billion PBMCs per donor. The paper's findings and limits, for the study overall: Only blood was sampled, and tissue TCR repertoires likely differ from those in blood. Because the study included only a small number of donors, the genetic and exposure-history diversity represented was limited. Based on pairwise subsampling, the degree of clonotype sharing among donors was expected to be affected by sequencing depth.

Healthy HIV-negative adults with no recently reported acute infections or vaccinations were included as donors. All donors were Caucasian adults living in Nashville, Tennessee, USA. For unsorted samples, approximately 81 million PBMCs were counted, and genomic DNA was extracted using the QIAamp DNA Blood Mini kit. Blood was collected by leukapheresis, and PBMCs were isolated by Ficoll-Histopaque density gradient centrifugation and then cryopreserved in liquid nitrogen vapor phase. Using the deep immunoSEQ assay, TCR CDR3 regions were amplified from genomic DNA by multiplex PCR. Genomic DNA extracted from each cell subset was distributed evenly over all wells of several immunoSEQ 96-well plates, and each plate served as one replicate. Each replicate PCR for unsorted PBMC received roughly 0.3 ug genomic DNA, equal to 30,000 or so T cell genomes. Ten immunoSEQ deep assay plates were used to sequence the unsorted PBMC genomic DNA. The purified libraries were quantified using a Qubit 3.0 fluorometer, sized with a Bioanalyzer 2100, and then quantified again using the KAPA Library Quantification kit. Each immunoSEQ 96-well plate was sequenced on its own single-read 150-cycle Illumina NextSeq 550 flow cell. In the original analysis: The immunoSEQ output contained only junctional sequences without quality scores, so filtering could not match that applied to full-length reads. Sequences were annotated with PyIR, a Python wrapper for IgBLAST v1.9, using IMGT germline references to assign V/J genes and CDR3. Any read was removed if the V/J assignment was weak (E-value above 1e-6), the CDR3 was missing, or the read contained stop codons, out-of-frame junctions, or ambiguous translated residues. V3J clonotypes were defined as sequences sharing the same inferred V gene, J gene, and CDR3 amino acid sequence. To compute the percentage overlap between repertoires, the number of shared unique clonotypes was divided by the size of the smaller repertoire. RTK rarefaction, the Chao1 estimator, and Recon v2.1 estimates of unobserved clonotypes were used to assess repertoire richness. TCRdb provides this immuneACCESS table in a form limited to in-frame rearrangements. Some clones are lacking; in checked studies, under half of them reflect an unresolved V gene, and why the rest are absent is not known. V, J and clone size are taken as reported in that table, and D and trimming were inferred from the DNA itself. The table for this sample lists hundreds of thousands of clones; roughly four fifths of them were counted only once. The ten biggest clones cover approximately 12% of the sample.

Sample: PBMCs. The V gene is TRBV7-9 and the J gene is TRBJ1-5; the D gene is perhaps TRBD1, from 5 matching bases. The source of this sequence is a woman in her forties in good health. Some clones in this sample may be carry-over from other donors' samples. The CDR3 protein sequence reads: CASSTPGNQPQHF. In nucleotide form, the sequence is TGTGCCAGCAGCACTCCAGGGAATCAGCCCCAGCATTTT.